This is a list of T cell receptor beta chains from one sample in a study of blood T cell repertoires in COVID-19. Data came from immunoSEQ multiplex PCR; TCRdb stores just in-frame clones and leaves some out. The data show around 480,000 clones, approximately 88% seen once. Sequencing used peripheral blood. The receptors were gathered from a woman between 50 and 59 years old with COVID-19, enrolled during active disease. CDR3s include the opening cysteine and the closing phenylalanine or tryptophan. A D gene is named only where the DNA matches it firmly. Clone sizes are given selectively: once, few, many, or a class where the clone is expanded.

TRBD2 | TRBJ2-1 | NA | TRBV7-8 | CASSLAWAGDEQFF | TGTGCCAGCAGCTTAGCGTGGGCGGGGGATGAGCAGTTCTTC
TRBD1 | TRBJ1-2 | NA | TRBV30 | CAWTDRDYGYTF | TGTGCCTGGACGGACAGGGATTATGGCTACACCTTC
TRBD1 | TRBJ1-1 | NA | TRBV5-6 | CASSLDRGTEAFF | TGTGCCAGCAGCCTGGACAGGGGCACTGAAGCTTTCTTT
TRBD1 | TRBJ2-7 | NA | TRBV5-1 | CASRRGQGGHEQYF | TGCGCCAGCCGCAGGGGACAGGGAGGACACGAGCAGTACTTC
TRBD1 | TRBJ1-6 | NA | TRBV5-4 | CASSLDRTGSAPLHF | TGTGCCAGCAGCTTGGACAGGACAGGGTCGGCGCCCCTCCACTTT
TRBD1 | TRBJ1-5 | NA | TRBV7-2 | CASSSADRVRQPQHF | TGTGCCAGCAGCTCCGCCGACAGGGTGAGGCAGCCCCAGCATTTT
TRBD1 | TRBJ2-3 | NA | TRBV14 | CASSWDRDEDTQYF | TGTGCCAGCAGCTGGGACAGGGATGAAGATACGCAGTATTTT
TRBD1 | TRBJ2-7 | NA | TRBV10-3 | CAISEGGQASSYEQYF | TGTGCCATCAGTGAAGGTGGACAGGCGAGCTCCTACGAGCAGTACTTC
NA | TRBJ1-6 | NA | TRBV9 | CASSVAPLDSPLHF | TGTGCCAGCAGCGTAGCTCCACTGGATTCACCCCTCCACTTT
NA | TRBJ1-1 | NA | TRBV29-1 | CSVAFHTEAFF | TGCAGCGTCGCGTTCCACACTGAAGCTTTCTTT
NA | TRBJ1-2 | NA | TRBV6-5 | CASSYSRDYGYTF | TGTGCCAGCAGTTACTCGCGAGACTATGGCTACACCTTC
NA | TRBJ2-2 | once | TRBV11-1 | CASSPWRGGTGELFF | TGTGCCAGCAGCCCCTGGCGGGGAGGCACCGGGGAGCTGTTTTTT
TRBD2 | TRBJ2-1 | NA | TRBV11-3 | CASSLDLAGALSSYNEQFF | TGTGCCAGCAGCTTAGATCTAGCGGGGGCCCTGAGCTCCTACAATGAGCAGTTCTTC
NA | TRBJ2-3 | NA | TRBV6-5 | CARNGINDTQYF | TGTGCCAGAAACGGGATAAACGATACGCAGTATTTT
TRBD1 | TRBJ1-1 | NA | TRBV7-9 | CASSLSGQMNTEAFF | TGTGCCAGCAGCTTATCGGGACAGATGAACACTGAAGCTTTCTTT
TRBD1 | TRBJ1-2 | NA | TRBV29-1 | CSVETGLRTGYYGYTF | TGCAGCGTTGAAACTGGGTTGAGGACAGGGTACTACGGCTACACCTTC
TRBD1 | TRBJ1-2 | NA | TRBV30 | CAWSAQQGAGGYTF | TGTGCCTGGAGCGCACAACAGGGGGCGGGGGGCTACACCTTC
NA | TRBJ1-2 | NA | TRBV28 | CASSLRGPAGGYTF | TGTGCCAGCAGTTTGCGGGGACCCGCGGGTGGCTACACCTTC
TRBD1 | TRBJ2-7 | NA | TRBV5-1 | CASSLGRTGASYEQYF | TGCGCCAGCAGCTTGGGGCGGACAGGGGCCTCCTACGAGCAGTACTTC
TRBD1 | TRBJ2-7 | NA | TRBV29-1 | CSVAAGQGAREQYF | TGCAGCGTTGCCGCAGGACAGGGGGCTCGCGAGCAGTACTTC
NA | TRBJ2-7 | few | TRBV7-2 | CASSLGLTRGDYEQYF | TGTGCCAGCAGCTTAGGATTGACCAGGGGGGACTACGAGCAGTACTTC
NA | TRBJ1-1 | NA | TRBV5-1 | CASSPGDINTEAFF | TGCGCCAGCAGCCCTGGGGACATCAACACTGAAGCTTTCTTT
NA | TRBJ2-2 | few | TRBV30 | CAWNQGWGGLGELFF | TGTGCCTGGAACCAAGGTTGGGGGGGGCTGGGGGAGCTGTTTTTT